The rows below give T cell receptor beta chains drawn from one sample of a study of CD4 T cells in relation to SARS-CoV-2 and coronaviruses. The data were produced by immunoSEQ multiplex PCR, yet TCRdb's version contains in-frame clones alone and is incomplete. The sample yields around 9,700 clones, roughly 81% seen once. No antigens are known for them. Sequencing was carried out using CD4+ T cells from PBMCs, cultured in vitro. These receptor sequences come from a human donor in good health. Both conserved end residues are part of each CDR3. Each record gives: CDR3 DNA, CDR3 protein, D gene, V gene, clone size, J gene. D genes are given only for firm matches. Expanded clones get a size class; other rows say once, few or many, or leave the size out.

CDR3nt: TGTGCCAGCAGCTTAGTAGGGGCAAGGTATGGCTACACCTTC; CDR3aa: CASSLVGARYGYTF; d_gene: .; v_gene: TRBV7-2; abundance: .; j_gene: TRBJ1-2
CDR3nt: TGTGCCAGCAGGGTAGCGGGGGGGCCAAGGAATGAGCAGTTCTTC; CDR3aa: CASRVAGGPRNEQFF; d_gene: TRBD2; v_gene: TRBV6-5; abundance: .; j_gene: TRBJ2-1
CDR3nt: TGTGCCACCAGCAGAGATCAGGGGACACGCTACGAGCAGTACTTC; CDR3aa: CATSRDQGTRYEQYF; d_gene: .; v_gene: TRBV15; abundance: .; j_gene: TRBJ2-7
CDR3nt: TGTGCCAGCAGCTTAGTGTCGGGGGCGGCCTACAATGAGCAGTTCTTC; CDR3aa: CASSLVSGAAYNEQFF; d_gene: .; v_gene: TRBV11-2; abundance: few; j_gene: TRBJ2-1
CDR3nt: TGTGCCAGCTCACCAGGACAGGGACGAGAGGGCAATCAGCCCCAGCATTTT; CDR3aa: CASSPGQGREGNQPQHF; d_gene: TRBD1; v_gene: TRBV18; abundance: .; j_gene: TRBJ1-5
CDR3nt: TGTGCCAGCAGCCAAGGGACAGTGTCTGGAAACACCATATATTTT; CDR3aa: CASSQGTVSGNTIYF; d_gene: TRBD1; v_gene: TRBV2; abundance: few; j_gene: TRBJ1-3
CDR3nt: TGTGCCAGCAGTTTACTACTAGCGGGGGGGCTAATACGTGAGCAGTTCTTC; CDR3aa: CASSLLLAGGLIREQFF; d_gene: TRBD2; v_gene: TRBV27; abundance: once; j_gene: TRBJ2-1
CDR3nt: TGTGCCAGCACCCTAATGGGAGAATTCAATGAGCAGTTCTTC; CDR3aa: CASTLMGEFNEQFF; d_gene: .; v_gene: TRBV6-6; abundance: .; j_gene: TRBJ2-1
CDR3nt: TGTGCCAGCAGACCGACAGGGGGGGTTACGCATTTT; CDR3aa: CASRPTGGVTHF; d_gene: TRBD1; v_gene: TRBV27; abundance: .; j_gene: TRBJ1-5
CDR3nt: TGTGCCAGCAGCCCCGTGTCGAGGGCAGATACGCAGTATTTT; CDR3aa: CASSPVSRADTQYF; d_gene: .; v_gene: TRBV7-2; abundance: .; j_gene: TRBJ2-3
CDR3nt: TGTGCCAGCAGTTTAATCTTGGGGACTAGCAGGGTCCATGGGCAGTTCTTC; CDR3aa: CASSLILGTSRVHGQFF; d_gene: TRBD2; v_gene: TRBV27; abundance: .; j_gene: TRBJ2-1
CDR3nt: TGTGCCAGCAGTGAGGTAGGGGCGCGTGGCTACACCTTC; CDR3aa: CASSEVGARGYTF; d_gene: .; v_gene: TRBV25-1; abundance: .; j_gene: TRBJ1-2
CDR3nt: TGTGCCAGCAGCGCGGGACTAGCGAGAGGGTCAGAGACCCAGTACTTC; CDR3aa: CASSAGLARGSETQYF; d_gene: TRBD2; v_gene: TRBV9; abundance: .; j_gene: TRBJ2-5
CDR3nt: TGTGCCATCAGTGGGGGAGGGAGCTCCTACAATGAGCAGTTCTTC; CDR3aa: CAISGGGSSYNEQFF; d_gene: TRBD2; v_gene: TRBV10-3; abundance: few; j_gene: TRBJ2-1
CDR3nt: TGTGCCAGCAGTGAGGGGTCGGAGACCCAGTACTTC; CDR3aa: CASSEGSETQYF; d_gene: .; v_gene: TRBV2; abundance: .; j_gene: TRBJ2-5
CDR3nt: TGTGCCAGCAGTACCACCTCCTTCGGGGGCTACACCTTC; CDR3aa: CASSTTSFGGYTF; d_gene: .; v_gene: TRBV6-5; abundance: .; j_gene: TRBJ1-2
CDR3nt: TGTGCTAGCAGCCCACTTGAGCGGGGGACCTACGAGCAGTACTTC; CDR3aa: CASSPLERGTYEQYF; d_gene: TRBD2; v_gene: TRBV7-7; abundance: .; j_gene: TRBJ2-7
CDR3nt: TGTGCCAGCAGCCGATCCCAGGGGATCCAAGAGACCCAGTACTTC; CDR3aa: CASSRSQGIQETQYF; d_gene: .; v_gene: TRBV3-1/TRBV3-2; abundance: few; j_gene: TRBJ2-5
CDR3nt: TGCGCCAGCAGCTTGGGTACTAGCGGGGGGGCCGAGCAGTACTTC; CDR3aa: CASSLGTSGGAEQYF; d_gene: TRBD2; v_gene: TRBV5-1; abundance: .; j_gene: TRBJ2-7
CDR3nt: TGTGCCAGCAGCCTAACCGGACAGGGCGGAGGCTACACCTTC; CDR3aa: CASSLTGQGGGYTF; d_gene: TRBD1; v_gene: TRBV9; abundance: .; j_gene: TRBJ1-2
CDR3nt: TGTGCCAGCAGCTCGTATCGGCGGGACACAGATACGCAGTATTTT; CDR3aa: CASSSYRRDTDTQYF; d_gene: .; v_gene: TRBV7-2; abundance: .; j_gene: TRBJ2-3
CDR3nt: TGTGCCAGCAGCGTAGAAGGGGAGGGAAACATTCAGTACTTC; CDR3aa: CASSVEGEGNIQYF; d_gene: TRBD2; v_gene: TRBV9; abundance: .; j_gene: TRBJ2-4
CDR3nt: TGTGCCAGCAGCCCCTCTGGAAGGGAGCAGTACTTC; CDR3aa: CASSPSGREQYF; d_gene: .; v_gene: TRBV7-2; abundance: few; j_gene: TRBJ2-7
CDR3nt: TGTGCCAGCAACCCTCCAGGGGTCGATACGCAGTATTTT; CDR3aa: CASNPPGVDTQYF; d_gene: .; v_gene: TRBV9; abundance: .; j_gene: TRBJ2-3
CDR3nt: TGTGCCAGCAGTTACAGGGGTTTCTCTGGAAACACCATATATTTT; CDR3aa: CASSYRGFSGNTIYF; d_gene: TRBD1; v_gene: TRBV5-6; abundance: few; j_gene: TRBJ1-3
CDR3nt: TGCAGCGTTGAAATGGGACGGGGGGCAGATACGCAGTATTTT; CDR3aa: CSVEMGRGADTQYF; d_gene: TRBD2; v_gene: TRBV29-1; abundance: .; j_gene: TRBJ2-3
CDR3nt: TGTGCCAGTAGTATTATCCCCGACAGGGGAGGAGGCTACACCTTC; CDR3aa: CASSIIPDRGGGYTF; d_gene: TRBD1; v_gene: TRBV19; abundance: .; j_gene: TRBJ1-2
CDR3nt: TGCAGCGTTGCCCTGGGAGGCACAGATACGCAGTATTTT; CDR3aa: CSVALGGTDTQYF; d_gene: .; v_gene: TRBV29-1; abundance: .; j_gene: TRBJ2-3
CDR3nt: TGCGCCAGCAGCCAAGATCCGGGACAGGGCTTCAATGAGCAGTTCTTC; CDR3aa: CASSQDPGQGFNEQFF; d_gene: TRBD1; v_gene: TRBV4-1; abundance: .; j_gene: TRBJ2-1
CDR3nt: TGTGCCAGCAGCCATTCGACAGCAACCTACGAGCAGTACTTC; CDR3aa: CASSHSTATYEQYF; d_gene: .; v_gene: TRBV3-1/TRBV3-2; abundance: .; j_gene: TRBJ2-7
CDR3nt: TGTGCCAGCAGTTACTCCGGACAAGTCAAAAACATTCAGTACTTC; CDR3aa: CASSYSGQVKNIQYF; d_gene: .; v_gene: TRBV6-5; abundance: .; j_gene: TRBJ2-4
CDR3nt: TGCGCCAGCGGACGAACAGGGTCCGGAGCTGAAGCTTTCTTT; CDR3aa: CASGRTGSGAEAFF; d_gene: .; v_gene: TRBV5-1; abundance: .; j_gene: TRBJ1-1
CDR3nt: TGTGCCAGCAGCTTTCCCGGGACAGGGGGCCACTATGGCTACACCTTC; CDR3aa: CASSFPGTGGHYGYTF; d_gene: TRBD1; v_gene: TRBV7-8; abundance: .; j_gene: TRBJ1-2
CDR3nt: TGTGCCAGCAACGCTAAGACTAGCGGGGGTTACGAGCAGTACTTC; CDR3aa: CASNAKTSGGYEQYF; d_gene: TRBD2; v_gene: TRBV6-5; abundance: .; j_gene: TRBJ2-7
CDR3nt: TGTGCCAGCAGCTTAGCGCCTAACACAGATACGCAGTATTTT; CDR3aa: CASSLAPNTDTQYF; d_gene: .; v_gene: TRBV7-9; abundance: .; j_gene: TRBJ2-3
CDR3nt: TGTGCCAGCAGCTTAGGACTAGCGGGGGGAACAGATACGCAGTATTTT; CDR3aa: CASSLGLAGGTDTQYF; d_gene: TRBD2; v_gene: TRBV7-2; abundance: .; j_gene: TRBJ2-3
CDR3nt: TGTGCCAGCAGCTTGGGTAGCGGGACGGCCGGTCAGCAGTACTTC; CDR3aa: CASSLGSGTAGQQYF; d_gene: TRBD2; v_gene: TRBV5-4; abundance: .; j_gene: TRBJ2-7
CDR3nt: TGTGCCAGCAGCTTGGTGGGCAGGGTTAGGGGATACACCTTC; CDR3aa: CASSLVGRVRGYTF; d_gene: .; v_gene: TRBV5-6; abundance: .; j_gene: TRBJ1-2
CDR3nt: TGTGCCACCAGCAGAGGTACAGGGGAAGAGACTGAAGCTTTCTTT; CDR3aa: CATSRGTGEETEAFF; d_gene: TRBD1; v_gene: TRBV15; abundance: .; j_gene: TRBJ1-1
CDR3nt: TGCGCCAGCAGCGCGGGAGGCGAGCAGTACTTC; CDR3aa: CASSAGGEQYF; d_gene: TRBD2; v_gene: TRBV5-1; abundance: .; j_gene: TRBJ2-7
CDR3nt: TGTGCCATCACCACGGACGGTTACAATGAGCAGTTCTTC; CDR3aa: CAITTDGYNEQFF; d_gene: .; v_gene: TRBV10-3; abundance: .; j_gene: TRBJ2-1
CDR3nt: TGCGCCAGCAGCTTGGAGGTGTGGGGCCGCGCTGAAGCTTTCTTT; CDR3aa: CASSLEVWGRAEAFF; d_gene: .; v_gene: TRBV5-1; abundance: .; j_gene: TRBJ1-1
CDR3nt: TGTGCCAGCAGTGAAACCCTAGTAGGGGAGCAGTTCTTC; CDR3aa: CASSETLVGEQFF; d_gene: .; v_gene: TRBV6-4; abundance: .; j_gene: TRBJ2-1
CDR3nt: TGTGCCAGCAGTTCTAGGGTATTGGATACGCAGTATTTT; CDR3aa: CASSSRVLDTQYF; d_gene: .; v_gene: TRBV5-4; abundance: .; j_gene: TRBJ2-3
CDR3nt: TGCGCCAGCAGCTCCCGGGACAGGGCTGAGCAGTACTTC; CDR3aa: CASSSRDRAEQYF; d_gene: TRBD1; v_gene: TRBV5-1; abundance: .; j_gene: TRBJ2-7
CDR3nt: TGTGCCATCAGTGAGGAAGGATTGGAGACCCAGTACTTC; CDR3aa: CAISEEGLETQYF; d_gene: .; v_gene: TRBV10-3; abundance: .; j_gene: TRBJ2-5
CDR3nt: TGTGCCAGCCTAGCGGGGGCTTTGAACACCGGGGAGCTGTTTTTT; CDR3aa: CASLAGALNTGELFF; d_gene: TRBD2; v_gene: TRBV2; abundance: few; j_gene: TRBJ2-2
CDR3nt: TGCGCCAGCAGCCAAGGGGGACCCCTCTATGGCTACACCTTC; CDR3aa: CASSQGGPLYGYTF; d_gene: .; v_gene: TRBV4-3; abundance: .; j_gene: TRBJ1-2
CDR3nt: TGTGCCAGCACCAATTTCGATGAGCAGTTCTTC; CDR3aa: CASTNFDEQFF; d_gene: .; v_gene: TRBV7-2; abundance: .; j_gene: TRBJ2-1
CDR3nt: TGTGCCAGCAGCTCAGAGCGGGAGGCGGGCGAGCAGTACTTC; CDR3aa: CASSSEREAGEQYF; d_gene: TRBD2; v_gene: TRBV7-9; abundance: once; j_gene: TRBJ2-7
CDR3nt: TGTGCCAGCTCCTCGTTTCGGGGGGCTTATCAGCCCCAGCATTTT; CDR3aa: CASSSFRGAYQPQHF; d_gene: .; v_gene: TRBV27; abundance: .; j_gene: TRBJ1-5
CDR3nt: TGCGCCAGCAGCTTGGATGATCCCTCCGGGACAAGACGTCAAGAGCAGTACTTC; CDR3aa: CASSLDDPSGTRRQEQYF; d_gene: .; v_gene: TRBV5-1; abundance: .; j_gene: TRBJ2-7
CDR3nt: TGTGCCAGCAGCTCGCCCGAGCCTTACGAGCAGTACTTC; CDR3aa: CASSSPEPYEQYF; d_gene: .; v_gene: TRBV7-9; abundance: few; j_gene: TRBJ2-7
CDR3nt: TGTGCCAGCAGAAGGGGAGAAGAGGAGACCCAGTACTTC; CDR3aa: CASRRGEEETQYF; d_gene: .; v_gene: TRBV2; abundance: .; j_gene: TRBJ2-5
CDR3nt: TGTGCCAGCTCACGGTGGGATCCGGACACTGAAGCTTTCTTT; CDR3aa: CASSRWDPDTEAFF; d_gene: .; v_gene: TRBV18; abundance: .; j_gene: TRBJ1-1
CDR3nt: TGCGCCAGCAGCCCGACAGGGGGCGCAACCTACGAGCAGTACTTC; CDR3aa: CASSPTGGATYEQYF; d_gene: TRBD1; v_gene: TRBV5-1; abundance: .; j_gene: TRBJ2-7
CDR3nt: TGTGCCAGCAGCTGGGGGGGCGGCACGAACACCGGGGAGCTGTTTTTT; CDR3aa: CASSWGGGTNTGELFF; d_gene: .; v_gene: TRBV5-5; abundance: .; j_gene: TRBJ2-2
CDR3nt: TGTGCCAGCAGGGAGACAGTCTCTACGCAGTATTTT; CDR3aa: CASRETVSTQYF; d_gene: .; v_gene: TRBV7-9; abundance: .; j_gene: TRBJ2-3
CDR3nt: TGTGCCAGCAGTCTAGGACGGCCCTATGGCTACACCTTC; CDR3aa: CASSLGRPYGYTF; d_gene: .; v_gene: TRBV6-5; abundance: once; j_gene: TRBJ1-2
CDR3nt: TGTGCCAGCAGTGTACCAGGGAGTTTCGAGCAGTACTTC; CDR3aa: CASSVPGSFEQYF; d_gene: .; v_gene: TRBV12-3/TRBV12-4; abundance: .; j_gene: TRBJ2-7